This TCR beta chain was identified during a study of tumor-infiltrating lymphocytes in oesophageal squamous cell carcinoma. TCRdb recomputed calls from the PCR reads with MiXCR, one row per CDR3 protein. The data contain about 6,000 distinct CDR3 sequences, roughly 15% of them singletons. V was shortened by 5 bases and J by 1 base, with 15 bases between the two germline ends. The CDR3 totals 16 residues. This clonotype was counted at least ten times. This receptor was taken from a male donor with esophageal squamous cell carcinoma. Input material: esophageal tumor tissue. The chain has TRBV12-3 or TRBV12-4 and TRBJ1-5; possibly TRBD1 for D (5 bases). The CDR3 is CASSLRDPTSNQPQHF. The CDR3 nucleotides read TGTGCCAGCAGTCTCCGGGACCCTACGAGCAATCAGCCCCAGCATTTT.